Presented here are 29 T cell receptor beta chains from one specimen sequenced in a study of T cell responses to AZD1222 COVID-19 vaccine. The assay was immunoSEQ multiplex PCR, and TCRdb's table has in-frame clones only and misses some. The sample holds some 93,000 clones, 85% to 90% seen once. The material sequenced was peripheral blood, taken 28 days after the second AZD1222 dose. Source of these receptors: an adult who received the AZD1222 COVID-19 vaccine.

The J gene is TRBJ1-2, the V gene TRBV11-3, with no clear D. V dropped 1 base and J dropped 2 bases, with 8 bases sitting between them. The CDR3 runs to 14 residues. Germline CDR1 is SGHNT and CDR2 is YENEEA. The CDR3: CASSLVGVNYGYTF. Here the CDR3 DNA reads TGTGCCAGCAGCTTAGTTGGGGTGAACTATGGCTACACCTTC.

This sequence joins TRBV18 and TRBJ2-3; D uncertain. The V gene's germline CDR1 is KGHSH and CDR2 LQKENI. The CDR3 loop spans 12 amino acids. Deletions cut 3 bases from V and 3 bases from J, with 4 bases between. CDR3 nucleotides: TGTGCCAGCTCACCGTCGACAGATACGCAGTATTTT. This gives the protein CASSPSTDTQYF.

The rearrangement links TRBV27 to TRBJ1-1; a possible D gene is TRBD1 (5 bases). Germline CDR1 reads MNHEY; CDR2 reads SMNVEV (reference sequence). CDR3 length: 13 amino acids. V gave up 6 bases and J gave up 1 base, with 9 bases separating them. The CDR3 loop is CASRSGQNTEAFF. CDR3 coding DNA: TGTGCCAGCAGGTCTGGACAGAACACTGAAGCTTTCTTT.

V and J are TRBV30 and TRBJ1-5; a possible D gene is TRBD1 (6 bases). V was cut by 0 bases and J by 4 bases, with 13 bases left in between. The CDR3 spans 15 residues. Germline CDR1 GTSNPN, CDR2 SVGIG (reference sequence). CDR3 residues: CAWSVLGTFNQPQHF. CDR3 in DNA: TGTGCCTGGAGTGTACTCGGGACATTTAATCAGCCCCAGCATTTT.

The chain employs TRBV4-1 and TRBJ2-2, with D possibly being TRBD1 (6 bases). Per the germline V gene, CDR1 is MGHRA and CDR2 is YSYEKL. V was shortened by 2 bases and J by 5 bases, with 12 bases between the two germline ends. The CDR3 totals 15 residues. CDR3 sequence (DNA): TGCGCCAGCAGCCAAAGGGACACAACGACCGGGGAGCTGTTTTTT. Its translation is CASSQRDTTTGELFF.

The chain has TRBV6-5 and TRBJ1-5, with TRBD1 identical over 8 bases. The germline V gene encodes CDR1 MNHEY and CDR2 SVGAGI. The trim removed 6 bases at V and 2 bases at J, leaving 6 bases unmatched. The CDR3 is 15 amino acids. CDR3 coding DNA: TGTGCCAGCAGGATGGACAGGGTCGGCAATCAGCCCCAGCATTTT. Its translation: CASRMDRVGNQPQHF.

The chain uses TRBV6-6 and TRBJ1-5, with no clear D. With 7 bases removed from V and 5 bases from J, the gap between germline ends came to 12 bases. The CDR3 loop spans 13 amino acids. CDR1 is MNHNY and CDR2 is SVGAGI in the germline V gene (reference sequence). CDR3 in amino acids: CASTLPGDQPQHF. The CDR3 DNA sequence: TGTGCCAGCACCCTACCTGGTGATCAGCCCCAGCATTTT.

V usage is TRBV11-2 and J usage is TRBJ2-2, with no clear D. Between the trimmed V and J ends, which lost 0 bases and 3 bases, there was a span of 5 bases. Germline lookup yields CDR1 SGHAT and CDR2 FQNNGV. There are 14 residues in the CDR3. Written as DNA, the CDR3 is TGTGCCAGCAGCTTAGAGGGCCACACCGGGGAGCTGTTTTTT. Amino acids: CASSLEGHTGELFF.

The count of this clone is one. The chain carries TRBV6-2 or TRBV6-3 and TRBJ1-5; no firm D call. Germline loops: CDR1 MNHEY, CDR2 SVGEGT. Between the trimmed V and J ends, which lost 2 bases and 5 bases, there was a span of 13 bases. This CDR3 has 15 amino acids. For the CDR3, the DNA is TGTGCCAGCAGTTACACCCGGGGTGAGCATCAGCCCCAGCATTTT. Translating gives CASSYTRGEHQPQHF.

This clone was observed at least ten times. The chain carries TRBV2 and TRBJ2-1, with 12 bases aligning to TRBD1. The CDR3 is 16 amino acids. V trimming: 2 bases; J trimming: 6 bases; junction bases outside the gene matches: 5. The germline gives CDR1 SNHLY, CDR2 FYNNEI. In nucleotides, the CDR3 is TGTGCCAGCAGTGAAATGGGGACAGGGGGCCGCAATGAGCAGTTCTTC. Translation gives CASSEMGTGGRNEQFF. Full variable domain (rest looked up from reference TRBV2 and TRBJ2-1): EPEVTQTPSHQVTQMGQEVILRCVPISNHLYFYWYRQILGQKVEFLVSFYNNEISEKSEIFDDQFSVERPDGSNFTLKIRSTKLEDSAMYFCASSEMGTGGRNEQFFGPGTRLTVL.

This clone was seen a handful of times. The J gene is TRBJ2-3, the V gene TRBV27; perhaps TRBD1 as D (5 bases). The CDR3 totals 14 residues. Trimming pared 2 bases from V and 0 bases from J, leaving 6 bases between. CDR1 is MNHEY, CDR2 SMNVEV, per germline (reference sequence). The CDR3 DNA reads TGTGCCAGCAGTTTAGGGGCGAGCACAGATACGCAGTATTTT. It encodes CASSLGASTDTQYF.

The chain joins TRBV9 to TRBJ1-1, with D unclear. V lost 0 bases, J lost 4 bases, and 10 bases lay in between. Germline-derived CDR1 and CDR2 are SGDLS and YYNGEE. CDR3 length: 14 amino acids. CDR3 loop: CASSVVAVGTEAFF. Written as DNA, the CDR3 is TGTGCCAGCAGCGTAGTCGCAGTAGGCACTGAAGCTTTCTTT.

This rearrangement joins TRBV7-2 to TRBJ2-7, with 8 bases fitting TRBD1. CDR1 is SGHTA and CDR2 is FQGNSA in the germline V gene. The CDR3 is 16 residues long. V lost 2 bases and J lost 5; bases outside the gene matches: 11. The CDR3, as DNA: TGTGCCAGCAGCTTACCAGCACCAGGGGGCGGGCACGAGCAGTACTTC. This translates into CASSLPAPGGGHEQYF.

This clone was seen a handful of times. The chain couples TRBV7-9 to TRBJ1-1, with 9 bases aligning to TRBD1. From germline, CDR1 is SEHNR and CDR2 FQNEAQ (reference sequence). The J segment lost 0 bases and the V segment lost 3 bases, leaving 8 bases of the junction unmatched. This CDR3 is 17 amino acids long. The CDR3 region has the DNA TGTGCCAGCAGCTTGCCCTACGGGACAGGGTTGAACACTGAAGCTTTCTTT. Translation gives CASSLPYGTGLNTEAFF.

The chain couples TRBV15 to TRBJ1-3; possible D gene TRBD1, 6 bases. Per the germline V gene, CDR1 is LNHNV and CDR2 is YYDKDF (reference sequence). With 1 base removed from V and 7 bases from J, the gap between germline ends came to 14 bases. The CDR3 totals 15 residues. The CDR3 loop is CATSRGGSQGNTIYF. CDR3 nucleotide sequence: TGTGCCACCAGCAGAGGGGGGTCTCAGGGGAACACCATATATTTT.

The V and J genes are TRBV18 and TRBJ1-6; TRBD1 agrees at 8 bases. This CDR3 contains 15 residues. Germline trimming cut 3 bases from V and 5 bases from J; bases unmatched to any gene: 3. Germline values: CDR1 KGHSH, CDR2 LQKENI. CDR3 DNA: TGTGCCAGCTCACCCTCGACAGGGGATAATTCACCCCTCCACTTT. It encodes CASSPSTGDNSPLHF.

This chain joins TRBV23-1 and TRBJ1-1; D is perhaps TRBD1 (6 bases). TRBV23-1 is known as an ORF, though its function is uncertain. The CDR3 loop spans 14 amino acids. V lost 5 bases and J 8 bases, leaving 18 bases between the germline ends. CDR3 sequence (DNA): TGCGCCAGCAGTGGTTCCCAATACAGGGTGGAAGCTTTCTTT. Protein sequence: CASSGSQYRVEAFF.

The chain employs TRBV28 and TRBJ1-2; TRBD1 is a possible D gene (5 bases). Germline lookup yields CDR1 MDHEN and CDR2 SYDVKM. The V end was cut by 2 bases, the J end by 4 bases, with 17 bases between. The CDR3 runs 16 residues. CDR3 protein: CASSLRGGATTYGYTF. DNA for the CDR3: TGTGCCAGCAGTTTACGGGGCGGCGCTACCACCTATGGCTACACCTTC.

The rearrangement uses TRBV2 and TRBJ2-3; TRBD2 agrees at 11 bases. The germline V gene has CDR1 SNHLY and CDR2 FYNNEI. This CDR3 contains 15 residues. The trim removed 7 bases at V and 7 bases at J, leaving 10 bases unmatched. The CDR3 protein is CASISGTSGEHTQYF. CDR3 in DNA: TGTGCCAGCATATCCGGGACTAGCGGCGAGCATACGCAGTATTTT.

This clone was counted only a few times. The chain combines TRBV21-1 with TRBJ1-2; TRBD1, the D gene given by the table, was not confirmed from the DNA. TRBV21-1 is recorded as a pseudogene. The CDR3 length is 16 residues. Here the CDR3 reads CASSKVCPGQAHGYTF. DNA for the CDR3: TGTGCCAGCAGCAAAGTATGTCCGGGACAGGCCCATGGCTACACCTTC.

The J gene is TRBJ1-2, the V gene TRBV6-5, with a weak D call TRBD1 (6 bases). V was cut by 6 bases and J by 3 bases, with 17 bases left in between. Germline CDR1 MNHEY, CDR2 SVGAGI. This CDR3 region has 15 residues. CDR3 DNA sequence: TGTGCCAGCAGCCTGGGGAGGGGGGATTACTATGGCTACACCTTC. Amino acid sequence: CASSLGRGDYYGYTF.

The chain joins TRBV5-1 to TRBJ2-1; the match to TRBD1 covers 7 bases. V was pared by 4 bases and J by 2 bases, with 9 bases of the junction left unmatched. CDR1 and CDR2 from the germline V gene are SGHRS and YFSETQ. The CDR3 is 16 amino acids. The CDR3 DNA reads TGCGCCAGCAGCCTCGACAGGGAAAATCCCTACAATGAGCAGTTCTTC. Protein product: CASSLDRENPYNEQFF.

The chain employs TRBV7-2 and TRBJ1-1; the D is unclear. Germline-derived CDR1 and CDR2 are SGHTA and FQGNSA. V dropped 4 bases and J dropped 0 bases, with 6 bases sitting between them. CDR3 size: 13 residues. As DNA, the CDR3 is TGTGCCAGCAGCTCGACCATGAACACTGAAGCTTTCTTT. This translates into CASSSTMNTEAFF.

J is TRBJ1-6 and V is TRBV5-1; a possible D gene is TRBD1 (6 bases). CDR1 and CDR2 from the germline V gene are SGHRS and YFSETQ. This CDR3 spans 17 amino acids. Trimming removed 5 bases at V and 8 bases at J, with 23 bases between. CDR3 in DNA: TGCGCCAGCAGACCCCAATCCGGGGGGGCGCAGGATTCACCCCTCCACTTT. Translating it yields CASRPQSGGAQDSPLHF.

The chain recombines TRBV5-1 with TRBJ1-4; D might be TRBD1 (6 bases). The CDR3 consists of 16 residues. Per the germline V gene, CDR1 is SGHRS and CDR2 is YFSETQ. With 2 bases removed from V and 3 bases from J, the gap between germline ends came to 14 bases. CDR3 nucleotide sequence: TGCGCCAGCAGCTTTGGAAGGACAGCGGCTAATGAAAAACTGTTTTTT. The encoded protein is CASSFGRTAANEKLFF.

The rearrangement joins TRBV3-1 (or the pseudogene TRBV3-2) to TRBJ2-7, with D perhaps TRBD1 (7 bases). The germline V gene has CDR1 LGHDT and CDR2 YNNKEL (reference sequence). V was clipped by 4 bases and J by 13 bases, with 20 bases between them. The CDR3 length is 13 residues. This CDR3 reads CASSRREDRHHYF. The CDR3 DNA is TGTGCCAGCAGCCGCAGGGAGGACAGGCATCACTACTTC.

This CDR3 is CATSDHSSFTEAFF. DNA of the CDR3: TGTGCCACCAGTGACCATAGCAGTTTCACTGAAGCTTTCTTT. This rearrangement joins TRBV24-1 to TRBJ1-1; D gene unclear. Germline CDR1 KGHDR, CDR2 SFDVKD. Deletions cut 4 bases from V and 4 bases from J, with 12 bases between. CDR3 length: 14 amino acids.

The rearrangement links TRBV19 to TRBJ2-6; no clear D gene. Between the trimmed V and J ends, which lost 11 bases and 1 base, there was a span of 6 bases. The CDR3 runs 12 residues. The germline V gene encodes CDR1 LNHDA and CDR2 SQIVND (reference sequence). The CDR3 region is CAAESGANVLTF. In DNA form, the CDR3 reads TGTGCCGCGGAGTCTGGGGCCAACGTCCTGACTTTC.

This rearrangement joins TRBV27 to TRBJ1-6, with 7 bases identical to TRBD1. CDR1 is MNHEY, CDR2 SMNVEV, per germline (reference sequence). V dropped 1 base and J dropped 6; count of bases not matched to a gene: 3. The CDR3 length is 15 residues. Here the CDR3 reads CASSLYDRVNSPLHF. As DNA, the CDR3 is TGTGCCAGCAGTTTATATGACAGGGTTAATTCACCCCTCCACTTT.